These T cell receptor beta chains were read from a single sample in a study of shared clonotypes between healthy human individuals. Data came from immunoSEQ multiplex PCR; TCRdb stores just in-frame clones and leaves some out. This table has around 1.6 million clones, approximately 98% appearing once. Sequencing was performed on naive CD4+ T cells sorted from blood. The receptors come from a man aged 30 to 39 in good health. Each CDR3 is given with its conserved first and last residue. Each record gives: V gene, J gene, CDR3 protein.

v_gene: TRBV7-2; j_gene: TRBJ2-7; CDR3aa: CASSFEPGQGAYEQYF
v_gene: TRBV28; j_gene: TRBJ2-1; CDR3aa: CASSQWSGETPSSYNEQFF
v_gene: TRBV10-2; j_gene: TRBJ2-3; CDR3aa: CASITLAGSTDTQYF
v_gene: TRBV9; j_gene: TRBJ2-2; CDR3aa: CASSETSLVTGELFF
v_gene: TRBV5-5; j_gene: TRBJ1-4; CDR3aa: CASSWTGVEEKLFF
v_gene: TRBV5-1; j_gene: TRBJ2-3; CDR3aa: CASSLDGGSADTQYF
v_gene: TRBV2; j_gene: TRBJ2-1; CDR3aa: CASMGSSYNEQFF
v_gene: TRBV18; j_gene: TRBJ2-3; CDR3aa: CASSPKSVADTQYF
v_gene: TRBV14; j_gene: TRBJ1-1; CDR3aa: CASSQGRVTEAFF
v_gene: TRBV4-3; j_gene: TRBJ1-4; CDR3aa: CASSQEAVGGLYEKLFF
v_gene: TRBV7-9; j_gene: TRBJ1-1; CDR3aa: CASSLAGQGAGAEAFF
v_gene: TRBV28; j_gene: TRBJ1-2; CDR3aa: CASKERGGATYGYTF
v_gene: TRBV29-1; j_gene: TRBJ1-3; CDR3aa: CSVEEGSGNTIYF
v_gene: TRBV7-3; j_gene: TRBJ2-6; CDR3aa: CASSLSRFAGSGANVLTF
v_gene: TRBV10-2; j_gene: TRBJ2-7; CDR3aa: CASSEQLAGGYEQYF
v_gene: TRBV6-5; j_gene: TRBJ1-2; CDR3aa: CASSYRTVPHGYTF
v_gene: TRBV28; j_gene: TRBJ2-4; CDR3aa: CASSLEGQGMINIQYF
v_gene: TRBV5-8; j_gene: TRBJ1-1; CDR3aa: CASSLAVRGEAFF
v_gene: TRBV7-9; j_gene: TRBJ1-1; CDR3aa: CASSLGGPNTEAFF
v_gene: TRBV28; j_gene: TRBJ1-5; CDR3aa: CASSLGNQPQHF
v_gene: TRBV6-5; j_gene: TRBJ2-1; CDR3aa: CASSFRTGAGYNEQFF
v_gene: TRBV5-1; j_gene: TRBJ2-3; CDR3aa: CASSLVGLAGEGDTQYF
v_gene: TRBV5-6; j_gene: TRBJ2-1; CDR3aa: CASQALGGRGNEQFF
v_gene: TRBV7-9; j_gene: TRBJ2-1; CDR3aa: CASSPRLAGANEQFF
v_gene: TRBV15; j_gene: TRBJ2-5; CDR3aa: CATSRDYGRTETQYF
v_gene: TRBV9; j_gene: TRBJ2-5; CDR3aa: CASSPAPTRQETQYF
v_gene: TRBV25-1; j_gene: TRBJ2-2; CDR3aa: CASSPVRRRNTGELFF
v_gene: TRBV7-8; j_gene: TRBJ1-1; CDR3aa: CASSLESALTNTEAFF
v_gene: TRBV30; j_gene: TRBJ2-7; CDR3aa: CAWMTGTYEQYF
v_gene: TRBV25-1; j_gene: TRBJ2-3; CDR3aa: CASSRSSGRGNTQYF
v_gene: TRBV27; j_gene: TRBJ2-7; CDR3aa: CASSPGQFHDEQYF
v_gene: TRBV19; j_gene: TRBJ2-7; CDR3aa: CASSIRLAATYEQYF
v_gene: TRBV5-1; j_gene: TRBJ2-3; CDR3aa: CASSLMASGSTDTQYF
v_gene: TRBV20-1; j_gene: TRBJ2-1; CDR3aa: CSARIVAEQFF
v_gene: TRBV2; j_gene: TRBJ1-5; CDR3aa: CASRSDLSNQPQHF
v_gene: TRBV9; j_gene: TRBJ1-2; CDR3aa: CASSVALEGGANYGYTF
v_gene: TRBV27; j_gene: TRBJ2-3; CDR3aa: CASSLRLSSTDTQYF
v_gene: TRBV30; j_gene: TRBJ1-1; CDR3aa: CAWSGSQKFAEAFF
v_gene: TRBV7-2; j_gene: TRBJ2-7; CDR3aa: CASSLEDFANLPTSYEQYF
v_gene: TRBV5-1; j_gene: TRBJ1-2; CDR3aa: CASSSNHPVGYTF
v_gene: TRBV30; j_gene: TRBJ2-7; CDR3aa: CAWSASGGSFYEQYF
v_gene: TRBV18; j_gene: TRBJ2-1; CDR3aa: CASSPLVLAGTSSYNEQFF
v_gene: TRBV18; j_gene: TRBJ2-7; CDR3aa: CASSPQIRGNSYEQYF
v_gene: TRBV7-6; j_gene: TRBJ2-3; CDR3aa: CASSYRAGGRADTQYF
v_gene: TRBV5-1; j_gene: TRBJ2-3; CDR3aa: CASSRVGASGTDTQYF
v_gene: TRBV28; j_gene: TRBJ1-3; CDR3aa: CASSLDRVPGNTIYF
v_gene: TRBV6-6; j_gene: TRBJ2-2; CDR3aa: CASSYLRETGTGELFF
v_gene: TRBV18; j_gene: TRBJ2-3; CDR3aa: CASSRSGGTDTQYF
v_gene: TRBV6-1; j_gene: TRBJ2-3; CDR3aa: CASSDRGPYTQYF
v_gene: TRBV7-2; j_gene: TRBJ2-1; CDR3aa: CASSFRRRASNEQFF
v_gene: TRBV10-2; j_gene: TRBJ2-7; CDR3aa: CASSVEGTPHEQYF
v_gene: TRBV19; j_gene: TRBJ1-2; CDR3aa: CASKRSDTPNYGYTF
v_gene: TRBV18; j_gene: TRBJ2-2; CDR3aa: CASTTGISYTGELFF
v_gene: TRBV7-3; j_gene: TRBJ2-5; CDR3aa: CASSEQGSGETQYF